The 2 T cell receptor beta chains reported below all come from one sample, sequenced in a study. TCRdb re-derived calls from the 5' RACE reads in MiXCR, one entry per CDR3 protein. The table shows tens of thousands of distinct CDR3 sequences, with roughly 27% occurring only once. The sorted Tregs were CD4+CD25+CD127-/low cells. The material sequenced was tumor-infiltrating Tregs sorted from the breast tumor. These receptors were taken from a female donor with breast cancer.

This clonotype was counted a few times. The rearrangement links TRBV6-5 to TRBJ2-1; the match to TRBD2 covers 7 bases. The CDR3 sequence is 13 residues long. Germline-derived CDR1 and CDR2 are MNHEY and SVGAGI. Trimming removed 6 bases from V and 5 bases from J; junction bases left unmatched: 4. The CDR3 DNA follows: TGTGCCAGCAGGTACCGGGGGGACAATGAGCAGTTCTTC. Its translation is CASRYRGDNEQFF.

This clonotype showed up many times. The chain is built from TRBV7-6 and TRBJ2-2; 9 bases are a match to TRBD2. The germline gives CDR1 SGHVS, CDR2 FNYEAQ. This CDR3 is 16 amino acids long. Germline trimming cut 5 bases from V and 4 bases from J; bases unmatched to any gene: 8. CDR3 DNA sequence: TGTGCCAGCAGCCCCAATAGCGGGAGCAGCACCGGGGAGCTGTTTTTT. Its translation is CASSPNSGSSTGELFF.